A selection of T cell receptor beta chains follows, all from one sample in a study of T cell changes during pregnancy in multiple sclerosis. TCRdb's table, derived via immunoSEQ multiplex PCR, lists solely in-frame clones and lacks some. This sample yields some 80,000 clones, of which about 93% are seen a single time; more than 1% belongs to the top ten. Material: peripheral blood, obtained in the first trimester of pregnancy. Every receptor here comes from a female donor with multiple sclerosis, enrolled in a pregnancy study. The CDR3 runs from the conserved cysteine through the conserved F or W. Fields, in order: clone size, V gene, J gene, D gene, CDR3 protein, CDR3 DNA. A D gene is named only where the DNA matches it firmly. The listing skips clone size in some rows; elsewhere it reads once, few, many or a size class.

NA	TRBV29-1	TRBJ1-2	NA	CSAVEQGSGGYTF	TGCAGCGCCGTCGAACAGGGTTCTGGTGGCTACACCTTC
NA	TRBV19	TRBJ2-7	TRBD1	CASSDTGGPYEQYF	TGTGCCAGTAGTGATACAGGGGGCCCTTACGAGCAGTACTTC
NA	TRBV5-1	TRBJ1-1	NA	CASRPLGGARTEAFF	TGCGCCAGCAGACCCCTCGGGGGGGCGAGGACTGAAGCTTTCTTT
NA	TRBV9	TRBJ2-3	NA	CASSVARGLSTDTQYF	TGTGCCAGCAGCGTAGCGCGGGGCCTAAGCACAGATACGCAGTATTTT
NA	TRBV5-4	TRBJ1-3	NA	CASSKKGGGPYGTIYF	TGTGCCAGCAGCAAGAAAGGCGGGGGGCCCTATGGCACCATATATTTT
NA	TRBV5-6	TRBJ1-1	TRBD1	CASSPGQEYMNTEAFF	TGTGCCAGCAGCCCCGGACAGGAGTACATGAACACTGAAGCTTTCTTT
NA	TRBV6-5	TRBJ2-2	TRBD1	CASSYRGTGGTGELFF	TGTGCCAGCAGTTACCGAGGGACAGGGGGCACCGGGGAGCTGTTTTTT
NA	TRBV2	TRBJ1-1	NA	CARGSEGDTEAFF	TGTGCCAGAGGATCTGAGGGGGACACTGAAGCTTTCTTT
NA	TRBV11-2	TRBJ2-1	TRBD2	CASSRGTSYNEQFF	TGTGCCAGCAGCCGCGGGACTAGTTACAATGAGCAGTTCTTC
NA	TRBV2	TRBJ2-4	TRBD1	CASSPRGQGKNIQYF	TGTGCCAGCAGTCCGAGAGGACAGGGTAAAAACATTCAGTACTTC
NA	TRBV6-6	TRBJ2-7	TRBD1	CASSYTGTGGSEQYF	TGTGCCAGCAGTTACACCGGGACAGGGGGCTCCGAGCAGTACTTC
NA	TRBV27	TRBJ1-6	NA	CASSLGTGPYNSPLHF	TGTGCCAGCAGTTTAGGTACAGGGCCTTATAATTCACCCCTCCACTTT
NA	TRBV6-5	TRBJ2-1	NA	CASSYSRDSYEQFF	TGTGCCAGCAGTTACTCGCGGGACTCCTATGAGCAGTTCTTC
NA	TRBV6-6	TRBJ1-2	TRBD1	CASSYEYQGDAYTF	TGTGCCAGCAGTTATGAATACCAGGGGGATGCCTACACCTTC
NA	TRBV5-1	TRBJ2-7	TRBD1	CASSLKGGAGSLEQYF	TGCGCCAGCAGCCTAAAAGGGGGCGCGGGCTCGCTCGAGCAGTACTTC
NA	TRBV13	TRBJ2-7	NA	CASSAPSGSGEPYEQYF	TGTGCCAGCAGCGCCCCCTCGGGGAGCGGAGAGCCCTACGAGCAGTACTTC
NA	TRBV5-1	TRBJ2-3	TRBD2	CASSLGRLAGRTSTDTQYF	TGCGCCAGCAGCTTGGGGAGACTAGCGGGGCGCACTAGCACAGATACGCAGTATTTT
NA	TRBV28	TRBJ1-1	TRBD1	CASSFQGGNTEAFF	TGTGCCAGCAGTTTTCAGGGGGGAAATACTGAAGCTTTCTTT
NA	TRBV5-1	TRBJ2-5	NA	CASSLPGQNQETQYF	TGCGCCAGCAGCTTGCCCGGACAGAACCAAGAGACCCAGTACTTC
NA	TRBV5-1	TRBJ1-3	TRBD1	CASSLIGGEENTIYF	TGCGCCAGCAGCTTGATAGGGGGCGAAGAAAACACCATATATTTT
NA	TRBV7-2	TRBJ1-2	TRBD1	CASSPETGGRYGYTF	TGTGCCAGCAGCCCAGAGACAGGGGGCAGGTATGGCTACACCTTC
NA	TRBV28	TRBJ2-4	NA	CASSGRGAGDIQYF	TGTGCCAGCAGCGGTCGGGGGGCGGGAGACATTCAGTACTTC
once	TRBV27	TRBJ2-1	TRBD2	CASSLSSTRGLAGARYEQFF	TGTGCCAGCAGTTTATCGTCGACTAGGGGACTAGCGGGAGCAAGATACGAGCAGTTCTTC
NA	TRBV19	TRBJ2-1	TRBD2	CASSAGTSGGFYNEQFF	TGTGCCAGTAGCGCAGGGACTAGCGGGGGATTCTACAATGAGCAGTTCTTC
NA	TRBV15	TRBJ1-5	TRBD1	CATSREGQLWPQHF	TGTGCCACCAGCAGAGAGGGACAGCTTTGGCCCCAGCATTTT
NA	TRBV11-3	TRBJ1-6	TRBD1	CASSLVSGQGVRTYNSPLHF	TGTGCCAGCAGCTTAGTTTCGGGACAGGGGGTAAGGACCTATAATTCACCCCTCCACTTT
NA	TRBV27	TRBJ2-2	NA	CASSRRGPPSPLANTGELFF	TGTGCCAGCAGTAGGAGGGGTCCCCCATCCCCCCTGGCGAACACCGGGGAGCTGTTTTTT
NA	TRBV5-1	TRBJ2-7	TRBD2	CASSLVGGVRRVEQYF	TGCGCCAGCAGCTTGGTGGGGGGGGTTCGCCGAGTTGAGCAGTACTTC